This T cell receptor (beta chain) comes out of a study of T cells in Graves' hyperthyroidism and ophthalmopathy. Hyperthyroidism of Graves' type that showed no ophthalmopathy progression within 18 months was stable. Among the patients, aged 18 to 65, hyperthyroidism was newly diagnosed and had lasted under 2 months. Pregnant or lactating patients were excluded, as were those with uncontrolled infection or other autoimmune disease. Clinicians diagnosed patients from clinical symptoms, serum thyroxine and TRAb, thyroid ultrasound and orbital computed tomography. The CDR3 covers 13 residues. Germline CDR1 is LNHDA and CDR2 is SQIVND (reference sequence). J was trimmed by 11 bases and V by 1 base; bases with no gene match: 5. TCR beta CDR3 region amplification was performed from RNA transcripts. With the HTBI primer set, the TCR CDR3 went through a first round of RT-PCR. TCRdb reprocessed the multiplex PCR reads with MiXCR, giving one entry per CDR3 protein. This sample has almost 600,000 distinct CDR3 sequences, with more than 45% found just once.

In its sample, this clonotype was seen many times. The TCR comes from a woman under 30 with Graves' hyperthyroidism. Sequencing was carried out using peripheral blood or thyroid tissue (not recorded which). The chain employs TRBV19 and TRBJ1-5; the match to TRBD1 covers 7 bases. The CDR3 DNA sequence: TGTGCCAGTAGTATAGCCTTAGGACAGGCCCAGCATTTT. This codes for CASSIALGQAQHF.